The clone carrying this TCR beta chain was counted ten times or more. Its antigen is not identified. V was shortened by 5 bases and J by 7 bases, with 11 bases between the two germline ends. The germline V gene encodes CDR1 SGHTA and CDR2 FQGTGA. The CDR3 runs 12 residues. This entry is derived from a study of T cell repertoires in cytomegalovirus infection. Study overall: A matching HLA type, together with CMV infection, was signaled by public TCR beta signatures. Whole-study results and caveats: Adding up the frequency of public TCR beta families identified people who carried CMV plus the relevant HLA. Within the response measured ex vivo, HLA-C-restricted CMV-specific TCR beta clonotypes were dominant.

TCRdb independently ran MiXCR on the reads; one entry per CDR3 protein. The table lists about 98,000 distinct CDR3 sequences, 16% of them singletons. This TCR derives from a human donor in good health (CMV status not recorded). Some clones in this sample may be carry-over from other donors' samples. The V and J genes are TRBV7-3 and TRBJ1-1; a possible D gene is TRBD1 (6 bases). The material sequenced was PBMCs. The DNA for the CDR3 is TGTGCCAGCAGCCCCGGGACACGTGAAGCTTTCTTT. Amino acids: CASSPGTREAFF. The full variable domain, with the rest looked up from reference TRBV7-3 and TRBJ1-1, is GAGVSQTPSNKVTEKGKYVELRCDPISGHTALYWYRQSLGQGPEFLIYFQGTGAADDSGLPNDRFFAVRPEGSVSTLKIQRTERGDSAVYLCASSPGTREAFFGQGTRLTVV.